The rows below give T cell receptor beta chains drawn from one sample of a study of beta chain features in type 1 diabetes. Only in-frame clones appear in the TCRdb table, and some are missing; sequencing was by immunoSEQ multiplex PCR. The sample has 600,000 or so clones, around 15% seen once. Source material: naive CD4+ T cells from blood. All receptors derive from a man aged 18 to 30 with type 1 diabetes. CDR3s include the opening cysteine and the closing phenylalanine or tryptophan. The D gene is left open where the match is weak.

V | D | CDR3
TRBV2 | - | CASSEAGPFMGGYTF
TRBV11-2 | - | CASSPYQETQYF
TRBV7-2 | - | CASSSGTRGYGYTF
TRBV6-5 | - | CASSYFLGETQYF
TRBV5-1 | TRBD1 | CASSRTGEANTGELFF
TRBV4-1 | - | CASSLNGNSYEQYF
TRBV4-3 | TRBD2 | CASSQEVPSGVGGELFF
TRBV7-8 | TRBD1 | CASSLKYRGPNSPLHF
TRBV14 | TRBD2 | CASSGLAGVLEQFF
TRBV30 | - | CAWSPKGWQPQHF
TRBV23-1 | - | CASSQSRQTNTEAFF
TRBV10-3 | TRBD2 | CAISEDAGDEQFF
TRBV5-8 | TRBD2 | CASSLASGGIGEQFF
TRBV5-1 | TRBD1 | CASSSGQGTDTQYF
TRBV11-2 | TRBD1 | CASSSLTGDMGTGELFF
TRBV18 | TRBD1 | CASSPLRDSSYNEQFF
TRBV4-2 | - | CASSQETANSPLHF
TRBV5-1 | - | CASSFGGVTDTQYF
TRBV2 | TRBD2 | CASSEGTSGSTDTQYF
TRBV5-1 | - | CASSLDAPSSYNEQFF
TRBV29-1 | TRBD1 | CSVATGGRGDIQYF
TRBV10-2 | - | CASGENIQYF
TRBV9 | - | CASRRGSSSYNEQFF
TRBV29-1 | - | CSVGAVLGNTIYF
TRBV30 | TRBD1 | CAGPTGQDYGYTF
TRBV2 | - | CASNERGGTGELFF
TRBV2 | TRBD1 | CATTGDTGELFF
TRBV30 | - | CAWSGGRGGGDTQYF
TRBV5-4 | TRBD1 | CASSSTKGQRDTIYF
TRBV7-6 | TRBD2 | CASSMPGLGEQETQYF
TRBV7-9 | - | CASRGGTYEQYF
TRBV7-2 | TRBD2 | CASSRGDSGMGRSYNEQFF